This T cell receptor beta chain stems from a study of regulatory and conventional T cells in RAG deficiency (dated by TCRdb to about 2017). Regarding the complete study: Autoimmunity is frequently associated with hypomorphic RAG mutations in combined immunodeficiency or atypical SCID. To compare the diversity and composition of the repertoires of Treg, conventional CD4+ and CD8+ T cells between RAG-deficient patients and healthy controls, the study applied high-throughput TCR beta sequencing. General findings and caveats noted by the study authors: All patient T-cell subsets had shorter CDR3 lengths; Omenn syndrome patients showed >75% Treg-Tconv repertoire overlap at nucleotide and amino acid level. The CD25-high CD127-low cells sorted from Omenn syndrome patients may be peripherally activated cells rather than true Treg cells. Compared with controls, Omenn syndrome and CID/AS patients had 95 to 100-fold fewer unique TCR beta sequences in Treg cells, but only roughly 10-fold fewer in the other subsets. Compared with control T-cell subpopulations, RAG-deficient patients had much lower Shannon entropy and higher Simpson indices. Some T-cell subset analyses were not done for some subjects.

The library came from the immunoSEQ multiplex PCR assay. Genomic DNA from the sorted T-cell subsets was used to amplify and sequence rearranged TCR beta chain products. Per the source publication's procedure: Shannon entropy and Simpson indices were used to measure the diversity of productive TCR beta rearrangements in each repertoire. Clonal expansion was assessed using the summed frequency of the 100 most abundant productive TCR beta clonotypes among total reads. The TRB repertoires were evaluated with a self-reactivity index based on amino acid usage at CDR3beta positions 6 and 7. Two-way ANOVA was used for repertoire analyses, and Student t or Mann-Whitney tests were used for flow cytometric analyses. TCRdb retrieved this table from immuneACCESS and kept in-frame rearrangements only. Not all clones are present; in checked studies, unresolved V genes account for under half, and no reason is known for the remainder. The V and J calls and clone size come from that table; D and trimming were worked out from the DNA. Recorded for this sample are 7,000 to 9,500 clones; approximately 96% of them occurred a single time. The ten largest clones add up to roughly 1.4% of the sample.

Conventional CD4+ T cells were purified from blood as CD25-low CD127-high cells before genomic DNA extraction. The study included eight patients with RAG deficiency: one had SCID, two had Omenn syndrome and five had combined immunodeficiency or atypical SCID. Points on this clone: Its target antigen remains unknown. The input lacks base qualities; no much larger clone sits a single base away.

Including the terminal cysteine and phenylalanine, the CDR3 comprises 13 residues. Left in the record is the CDR3 DNA by itself, 39 bases read in frame from the first base. The germline V gene (reference sequence) yields SGHNT for CDR1 and YYREEE for CDR2. V lost 0 bases and J lost 0 bases; the stretch between them is 4 bases long. The sequence came from a human donor with RAG deficiency presenting as severe combined immunodeficiency. What was sequenced was CD4+ effector T cells sorted from blood. The chain uses TRBV5-4 and TRBJ2-7; the D gene cannot be named for sure. The CDR3 region reads CASSLANSYEQYF. In nucleotide form, the sequence is TGTGCCAGCAGCTTGGCAAACTCCTACGAGCAGTACTTC.